This T cell receptor (beta chain) was recorded in a study of beta chain features in type 1 diabetes. Regarding the study as a whole: A possible short-template PCR bias applies equally to patients and controls.

This clone has just a few counts. The antigen is not known. Averaging roughly 0.12 L, one heparinised blood draw came from each individual donor. Each of the CD4+ naive, central memory, regulatory and stem cell-like memory populations was sorted via CD45RO/CCR7/CD25/CD127/CD95/CD27. The V gene end was trimmed by 1 base and the J gene end by 1 base; junction bases not matched to a gene: 11. Per germline, CDR1 MGHRA and CDR2 YSYEKL. CDR3 length equals 18 residues. cDNA synthesis used the whole RNA isolate, giving expressed TCRB sequences. Clones were sequenced by immunoSEQ multiplex PCR, and TCRdb holds only the in-frame ones, with some missing. Of 620,000 or so clones detected, around 15% appear once; the ten largest clones hold approximately 0.087%.

The V call is TRBV4-1, the J call TRBJ1-1, with 8 bases identical to TRBD1. The sample was naive CD4+ T cells from blood. The origin of this receptor is a young man in good health. CDR3 bases: TGCGCCAGCAGCCAAGGGCCTACCTGGGACAGGTCGAACACTGAAGCTTTCTTT. This codes for CASSQGPTWDRSNTEAFF.